This passage covers 18 T cell receptor beta chains from one sample sequenced in a study of radiation and T cells in renal cell carcinoma. Sequencing used immunoSEQ multiplex PCR; TCRdb keeps in-frame clones, though not all of them. Of about 95,000 clones detected, approximately 86% appear once; the ten largest clones hold 6.5% to 8.5%. Regarding time point: baseline pretreatment blood. The treatment was: 15 Gy SBRT to primary tumor, nephrectomy 4 weeks later. The sample consisted of blood, taken from a patient whose treatment included radiotherapy and nephrectomy. These receptors were obtained from a man over 45 with renal cell carcinoma.

A few counts support this clone. The chain combines TRBV18 with TRBJ2-3; D might be TRBD1 (5 bases). The germline V and J ends were trimmed by 8 bases and 2 bases, with 14 bases remaining between them. This CDR3 is 14 amino acids long. CDR1 is KGHSH, CDR2 LQKENI, per germline. Here the CDR3 DNA reads TGTGCCAGCCCAGACCAGGGTAACACAGATACGCAGTATTTT. It specifies CASPDQGNTDTQYF.

The table lists this clone with a few counts. The chain combines TRBV7-8 with TRBJ1-6; D may be TRBD1 (6 bases). This CDR3 is built from 13 residues. Trimming pared 4 bases from V and 11 bases from J, leaving 12 bases between. CDR1 SGHVS and CDR2 FQNEAQ come from the germline V gene. The CDR3 here is CASSSQGPTPLHF. The CDR3 DNA reads as TGTGCCAGCAGCTCCCAGGGGCCGACACCCCTCCACTTT.

The chain uses TRBV11-2 and TRBJ2-3; D gene ambiguous. Trimming cost V 1 base and J 0 bases, with 5 bases left between them. Germline V gene data show CDR1 as SGHAT and CDR2 as FQNNGV. The CDR3 runs to 14 residues. The CDR3 is CASSLGDSTDTQYF. CDR3 DNA: TGTGCCAGCAGCTTAGGGGATAGCACAGATACGCAGTATTTT. The variable domain in full, with the rest retrieved from reference TRBV11-2 and TRBJ2-3, is EAGVAQSPRYKIIEKRQSVAFWCNPISGHATLYWYQQILGQGPKLLIQFQNNGVVDDSQLPKDRFSAERLKGVDSTLKIQPAKLEDSAVYLCASSLGDSTDTQYFGPGTRLTVL.

This CDR3 reads CASNPPRGVSGNTIYF. CDR3 in DNA: TGTGCCAGCAACCCGCCCAGGGGGGTCTCTGGAAACACCATATATTTT. The J gene is TRBJ1-3, the V gene TRBV6-4; 7 nucleotides line up with TRBD1. The V and J ends lost 7 bases and 0 bases, in that order; junction bases with no gene match: 9. Germline lookup yields CDR1 MRHNA and CDR2 SNTAGT. The CDR3 length is 16 residues.

V usage is TRBV2 and J usage is TRBJ2-3; 7 bases align to TRBD1. Germline lookup yields CDR1 SNHLY and CDR2 FYNNEI. The CDR3 has 15 amino acids. The V and J ends lost 5 bases and 1 base, in that order; junction bases with no gene match: 6. Here the CDR3 DNA reads TGTGCCAGCAGTACGAGACAGGGTCGCACAGATACGCAGTATTTT. Protein product: CASSTRQGRTDTQYF.

This clone was counted once. The chain uses TRBV7-9 and TRBJ1-1; 8 nucleotides agree with TRBD1. The CDR3 runs 15 residues. The germline gives CDR1 SEHNR, CDR2 FQNEAQ (reference sequence). The V and J ends lost 1 base and 7 bases, in that order; junction bases with no gene match: 8. The CDR3 DNA follows: TGTGCCAGCAGCTTAGACCCGACAGGGGAAGGTGAAGCTTTCTTT. Translated, it gives CASSLDPTGEGEAFF.

This CDR3 is CATSNRQGALGGANVLTF. The CDR3 bases are TGTGCCACCAGCAACAGACAGGGGGCACTAGGAGGGGCCAACGTCCTGACTTTC. The chain recombines TRBV15 with TRBJ2-6; 10 bases are a match to TRBD1. The V gene's germline CDR1 is LNHNV and CDR2 YYDKDF (reference sequence). The junction had 10 bases not matched to a gene; V was cut back by 4 bases and J by 4 bases. This CDR3 is built from 18 residues.

This sequence joins TRBV7-2 and TRBJ2-3; 16 bases match TRBD2. The CDR3 length is 16 residues. V was clipped by 4 bases and J by 8 bases; unmatched bases: 6. Looked up from germline, CDR1 is SGHTA and CDR2 is FQGNSA. This CDR3 reads CASSSQGLAGGSTQYF. The CDR3 DNA follows: TGTGCCAGCAGCTCCCAGGGACTAGCGGGGGGGTCTACGCAGTATTTT. Supplemented by reference TRBV7-2 and TRBJ2-3, the full variable domain reads GAGVSQSPSNKVTEKGKDVELRCDPISGHTALYWYRQSLGQGLEFLIYFQGNSAPDKSGLPSDRFSAERTGGSVSTLTIQRTQQEDSAVYLCASSSQGLAGGSTQYFGPGTRLTVL.

The chain uses TRBV2 and TRBJ2-5, with 13 bases lining up with TRBD2. Germline V gene data show CDR1 as SNHLY and CDR2 as FYNNEI. The CDR3 contains 14 residues. Losses at the gene ends were 7 bases for V and 5 bases for J; bases not matched to a gene: 4. The CDR3 loop is CASTGTSGMETQYF. In DNA, the CDR3 is TGTGCCAGCACAGGGACTAGCGGGATGGAGACCCAGTACTTC.

In its sample, this clone was seen a few times. The V call is TRBV6-6, the J call TRBJ2-7; D not resolved. The V end was cut by 6 bases, the J end by 4 bases, with 10 bases between. Looked up from germline, CDR1 is MNHNY and CDR2 is SVGAGI (reference sequence). This CDR3 is 12 amino acids long. CDR3 sequence reads: CASSTGTYEQYF. The CDR3 DNA reads TGTGCCAGCAGCACCGGCACTTACGAGCAGTACTTC.

CDR3 residues: CSVEPEGVYGYTF. The CDR3 nucleotides read TGCAGCGTTGAGCCCGAGGGTGTCTATGGCTACACCTTC. The chain has TRBV29-1 and TRBJ1-2; unclear D gene. CDR3 length equals 13 residues. Per germline, CDR1 SQVTM and CDR2 ANQGSEA. The V gene lost 3 bases and the J gene lost 4 bases, with 12 bases spanning the gap.

In this sample, this clone turned up once. The rearrangement uses TRBV7-6 and TRBJ2-2, with D maybe TRBD1 (5 bases). Germline CDR1 and CDR2: SGHVS and FNYEAQ. The CDR3 has 16 residues. V lost 3 bases and J 4 bases, leaving 15 bases between the germline ends. CDR3 in amino acids: CASSFGRGRGTGELFF. The DNA of the CDR3 is TGTGCCAGCAGCTTCGGAAGGGGAAGGGGCACCGGGGAGCTGTTTTTT.

V gene TRBV9 combines with J gene TRBJ2-2; D tentatively reads TRBD1 or TRBD2 (5 bases each). CDR3 length: 15 amino acids. V was clipped by 0 bases and J by 6 bases, with 12 bases between them. CDR1 is SGDLS, CDR2 YYNGEE, per germline. The CDR3 DNA reads as TGTGCCAGCAGCGTAGGAGGGGTTCAAGCCGGGGAGCTGTTTTTT. Translation gives CASSVGGVQAGELFF. Full variable domain (remainder filled in from reference TRBV9 and TRBJ2-2): DSGVTQTPKHLITATGQRVTLRCSPRSGDLSVYWYQQSLDQGLQFLIQYYNGEERAKGNILERFSAQQFPDLHSELNLSSLELGDSALYFCASSVGGVQAGELFFGEGSRLTVL.

A few counts support this clone. The rearrangement joins TRBV19 to TRBJ2-7, with 8 bases aligning to TRBD1. Trimming cost V 6 bases and J 4 bases; bases outside gene matches: 14. The CDR3 has 16 residues. The germline V gene has CDR1 LNHDA and CDR2 SQIVND (reference sequence). CDR3 DNA sequence: TGTGCCAGTAGCCGGGACGCTGGACAGGGAGGATACGAGCAGTACTTC. Protein product: CASSRDAGQGGYEQYF.

V gene TRBV12-5 combines with J gene TRBJ1-6, with D perhaps TRBD1 (5 bases). There are 17 residues in the CDR3. CDR1 and CDR2 (germline): LGHNT, FRNRAP. V dropped 0 bases and J dropped 7 bases, with 16 bases sitting between them. The chain's CDR3 is CASGLVLGDVENSPLHF. The CDR3 region has the DNA TGTGCTAGTGGTTTGGTACTTGGGGACGTCGAGAATTCACCCCTCCACTTT.

J is TRBJ2-5 and V is TRBV27; tentatively, D is TRBD1 (5 bases). The ends were cut back, 5 bases at V and 7 bases at J, with 17 bases in the middle. In germline, CDR1 is MNHEY, CDR2 SMNVEV (reference sequence). This CDR3 has 14 residues. In nucleotides, the CDR3 is TGTGCCAGCAGTACAACAAGACAGCCGGGGACCCAGTACTTC. Translating gives CASSTTRQPGTQYF.

The gene calls are TRBV10-3 and TRBJ1-5, with D perhaps TRBD1 (5 bases). The CDR3 totals 13 residues. Germline values: CDR1 ENHRY, CDR2 SYGVKD. Trimming pared 2 bases from V and 7 bases from J, leaving 9 bases between. The CDR3 reads CAISEERDQPQHF. The CDR3 DNA reads TGTGCCATCAGTGAGGAGAGGGACCAGCCCCAGCATTTT.

CDR3 in DNA: TGTGCCAGCAGTGGGGACAGGAGGACTAATGAAAAACTGTTTTTT. Encoded protein: CASSGDRRTNEKLFF. The V gene is TRBV6-1, the J gene TRBJ1-4, with 8 positions matching TRBD1. V was clipped by 4 bases and J by 2 bases; unmatched bases: 3. Per the germline V gene, CDR1 is MNHNS and CDR2 is SASEGT. The CDR3 contains 15 residues.